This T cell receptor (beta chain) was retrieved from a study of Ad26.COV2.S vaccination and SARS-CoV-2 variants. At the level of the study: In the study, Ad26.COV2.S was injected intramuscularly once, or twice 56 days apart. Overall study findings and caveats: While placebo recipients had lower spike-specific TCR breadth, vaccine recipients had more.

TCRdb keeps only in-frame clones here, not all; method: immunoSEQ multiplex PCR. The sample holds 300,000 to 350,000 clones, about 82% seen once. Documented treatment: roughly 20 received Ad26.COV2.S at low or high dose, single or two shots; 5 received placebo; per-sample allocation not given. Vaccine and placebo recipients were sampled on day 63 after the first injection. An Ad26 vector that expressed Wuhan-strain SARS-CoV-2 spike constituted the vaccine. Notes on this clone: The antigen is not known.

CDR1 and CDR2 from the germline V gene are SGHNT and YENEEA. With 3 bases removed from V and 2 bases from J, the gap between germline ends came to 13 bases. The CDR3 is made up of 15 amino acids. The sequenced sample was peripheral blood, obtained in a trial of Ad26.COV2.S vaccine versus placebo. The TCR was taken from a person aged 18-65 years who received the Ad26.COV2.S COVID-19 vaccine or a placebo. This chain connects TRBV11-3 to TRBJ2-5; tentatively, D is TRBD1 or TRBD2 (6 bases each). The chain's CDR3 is CASSLGGEGQETQYF. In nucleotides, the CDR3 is TGTGCCAGCAGCTTGGGGGGCGAGGGACAAGAGACCCAGTACTTC.